The rows below give T cell receptor beta chains drawn from one sample of a study of T cell responses to AZD1222 COVID-19 vaccine. Clones were sequenced by immunoSEQ multiplex PCR, and TCRdb holds only the in-frame ones, with some missing. The table lists some 97,000 clones, about 87% of them singletons. The specimen comprised peripheral blood, sampled on day 0 of AZD1222 vaccination. The source is an adult in good health. CDR3s include the opening cysteine and the closing phenylalanine or tryptophan. D genes are given only for firm matches. Expanded clones get a size class; other rows say once, few or many, or leave the size out.

v_call	j_call	clone_size	d_call	cdr3_nt	cdr3_aa
TRBV9	TRBJ1-2	.	.	TGTGCCAGCAGGCGGGGTCAAGGTAACTATGGCTACACCTTC	CASRRGQGNYGYTF
TRBV27	TRBJ2-1	.	TRBD1	TGTGCCAGCAGCCGGGACAGGGGCGAAATCTCCTACAATGAGCAGTTCTTC	CASSRDRGEISYNEQFF
TRBV6-5	TRBJ1-3	.	.	.	CASSYRRFGSGNTIYF
TRBV7-2	TRBJ2-1	.	.	TGTGCCAGCAGCTTAGAGGCAGTGACCTACAATGAGCAGTTCTTC	CASSLEAVTYNEQFF
TRBV5-3	TRBJ2-7	.	TRBD1	TGTGCCAGAAGCAGAAGGGACAGAGGTTTTTACGAGCAGTACTTC	CARSRRDRGFYEQYF
TRBV7-9	TRBJ2-5	.	.	TGTGCCAGCACGGATTACCAAGAGACCCAGTACTTC	CASTDYQETQYF
TRBV11-1	TRBJ1-2	.	.	TGTGCCAGCAGCGCCCCGGGCCTCGATGGTGGCTACACCTTC	CASSAPGLDGGYTF
TRBV6-5	TRBJ1-5	.	.	TGTGCCAGCATGATTTTGGTGTTTCGGCCCCAGCATTTT	CASMILVFRPQHF
TRBV30	TRBJ1-5	.	.	TGTGCCTGGGGCTTCCAGGGTCCGAATCAGCCCCAGCATTTT	CAWGFQGPNQPQHF
TRBV4-1	TRBJ1-2	.	TRBD1	TGCGCCAGCAGCCAAGGACAGGGGGCCTATGGCTACACCTTC	CASSQGQGAYGYTF
TRBV6-6	TRBJ1-5	.	.	TGTGCCAGCAGCCCCGCCGGGGGGCCTCAGCCCCAGCATTTT	CASSPAGGPQPQHF
TRBV11-1	TRBJ2-5	.	TRBD1	TGTGCCAGCAGCTCTGACAGGGGGGAGACCCAGTACTTC	CASSSDRGETQYF
TRBV5-1	TRBJ2-1	once	TRBD2	TGCGCCAGCAGCCCGGAAGCGGGGGCCTTCTACAATGAGCAGTTCTTC	CASSPEAGAFYNEQFF
TRBV7-2	TRBJ1-5	.	.	TGTGCCAGCAACAACAGGGCTAATCAGCCCCAGCATTTT	CASNNRANQPQHF
TRBV6-2/TRBV6-3	TRBJ1-2	.	.	TGTGCCAGCAGTCCCGACGGGAAATATGGCTACACCTTC	CASSPDGKYGYTF
TRBV12-3/TRBV12-4	TRBJ2-5	.	.	TGTGCCAGCAGATCAGGGGGGCAAGAGACCCAGTACTTC	CASRSGGQETQYF
TRBV29-1	TRBJ1-1	.	TRBD1	TGCAGCGTTGAAGATACCGGACAGGGGAAAACTGAAGCTTTCTTT	CSVEDTGQGKTEAFF
TRBV6-4	TRBJ2-5	.	.	TGTGCCAGCAGTGAAGAGTTGGGGAGCGAGACCCAGTACTTC	CASSEELGSETQYF
TRBV9	TRBJ1-2	.	.	TGTGCCAGCAGCGCCACCGGAGCCAACTATGGCTACACCTTC	CASSATGANYGYTF
TRBV28	TRBJ1-5	.	.	TGTGCCAGCAGTTGGCAGGGACGGCAAACTCAGCCCCAGCATTTT	CASSWQGRQTQPQHF
TRBV5-1	TRBJ2-5	.	.	TGCGCCAGCAGCTCGGGACTGTCCTTCGAGACCCAGTACTTC	CASSSGLSFETQYF
TRBV6-5	TRBJ2-7	.	.	TGTGCCAGCAGAACTGAAACAGGGAGATGGGACGAGCAGTACTTC	CASRTETGRWDEQYF
TRBV28	TRBJ1-1	once	.	TGTGCCAGCAGTGTTCACAGGGTCGGGGCTTTCTTT	CASSVHRVGAFF
TRBV19	TRBJ1-5	.	TRBD1	TGTGCCAGTAGGTCGGACAGGGGTGGGGATCAGCCCCAGCATTTT	CASRSDRGGDQPQHF
TRBV7-2	TRBJ2-7	few	TRBD2	TGTGCCAGCAGCTTAGGAGCGGGGGACCCCTACGAGCAGTACTTC	CASSLGAGDPYEQYF
TRBV7-9	TRBJ1-3	.	.	TGTGCCAGCAGCTTAAGGGGGAAGGGAGGTACTGGAAACACCATATATTTT	CASSLRGKGGTGNTIYF
TRBV4-1	TRBJ1-2	.	.	TGCGCCAGCAGCCAAGATTGGACAGCTTACCATGGCTACACCTTC	CASSQDWTAYHGYTF
TRBV5-8	TRBJ1-1	.	TRBD1	TGTGCCAGCAGCCCCCTGCGGCAGGGGGTCACTGAAGCTTTCTTT	CASSPLRQGVTEAFF
TRBV18	TRBJ2-3	.	.	TGTGCCAGCTCACCACCGAGTTGGACTACTAGCACAGATACGCAGTATTTT	CASSPPSWTTSTDTQYF
TRBV20-1	TRBJ1-5	.	.	TGCAGTGCTAGTCGACAGACCAATAGCAATCAGCCCCAGCATTTT	CSASRQTNSNQPQHF
TRBV18	TRBJ1-5	.	.	TGTGCCAGCTCACCGATCGGCCAGGGAGAACAGCCCCAGCATTTT	CASSPIGQGEQPQHF
TRBV5-4	TRBJ1-1	.	.	TGTGCCAGCAGCTCGGCAGGGCGGACTGAAGCTTTCTTT	CASSSAGRTEAFF
TRBV3-1/TRBV3-2	TRBJ1-3	.	TRBD1	TGTGCCAGCAGCCCCCTCCGGACAGGGGGAAACACCATATATTTT	CASSPLRTGGNTIYF
TRBV7-9	TRBJ1-1	.	.	TGTGCCAGCACCAAACAGAGGGAAGCTTTCTTT	CASTKQREAFF
TRBV2	TRBJ1-2	.	TRBD1	TGTGCCAGCAGGGAACAGGGGGCGAATTATGGCTACACCTTC	CASREQGANYGYTF
TRBV6-5	TRBJ1-1	.	TRBD1	TGTGCCAGCAGTCATCCCACAGGGGTCAACACTGAAGCTTTCTTT	CASSHPTGVNTEAFF
TRBV7-3	TRBJ1-1	.	.	TGTGCCAGCAGTTCGGACAGGAACACTGAAGCTTTCTTT	CASSSDRNTEAFF
TRBV19	TRBJ2-1	.	TRBD2	TGTGCCAGTAGCCCTAGTAGCGGGGGGGCCTATGAGCAGTTCTTC	CASSPSSGGAYEQFF
TRBV7-2	TRBJ1-5	.	TRBD1	TGTGCCAGCAGCCCGGACAGGTCAGGTCAGCCCCAGCATTTT	CASSPDRSGQPQHF
TRBV19	TRBJ2-2	.	.	TGTGCCAGTTTTCCCCGGGGGTACCCCGGGGAGCTGTTTTTT	CASFPRGYPGELFF
TRBV12-3/TRBV12-4	TRBJ2-1	.	.	TGTGCCAGCAGTTTGAGTGAGCAGTTCTTC	CASSLSEQFF
TRBV6-2/TRBV6-3	TRBJ2-2	once	.	TGTGCCAGCAGTTACTCCTCGGGGGCGGGGTTCGACACCGGGGAGCTGTTTTTT	CASSYSSGAGFDTGELFF
TRBV1	TRBJ2-1	.	.	TGCACCAGCAGCCGGGTTTCTAGCGGGGGGCCTGTTCGCAATGAGCAGTTCTTC	CTSSRVSSGGPVRNEQFF
TRBV5-4	TRBJ2-5	.	.	TGTGCCAGCTCTCTCCCTGTGGGGGGACAAGAGACCCAGTACTTC	CASSLPVGGQETQYF
TRBV11-2	TRBJ2-3	.	.	TGTGCCAGCAGGGGGCCAGGGCCTTCACGAGATACGCAGTATTTT	CASRGPGPSRDTQYF